The 21 T cell receptor beta chains given below trace back to one sample, sequenced in a study of STAT5B mutations in CD4+ large granular lymphocyte leukemia. Measured with immunoSEQ multiplex PCR; TCRdb has only the in-frame clones, and not every one. The sample holds about 34,000 clones, more than 65% seen once. The sequencing sample was made of CD4+ T cells from blood buffy coats. Receptors originate from a human donor in good health.

V is TRBV19 and J is TRBJ2-2; D unresolved. V dropped 9 bases and J dropped 7 bases, with 18 bases sitting between them. This CDR3 is built from 14 residues. CDR1 and CDR2 from the germline V gene are LNHDA and SQIVND (reference sequence). DNA for the CDR3: TGTGCCAGCAATCCCTTGTTGCGAGGCGGGGAGCTGTTTTTT. It translates to CASNPLLRGGELFF.

This clone has just a few counts. The chain couples TRBV19 to TRBJ2-1, with D unclear. CDR1 is LNHDA and CDR2 is SQIVND in the germline V gene (reference sequence). The V gene lost 6 bases and the J gene lost 5 bases, with 14 bases spanning the gap. The CDR3 loop spans 14 amino acids. The CDR3 region has the DNA TGTGCCAGTAGCGCCCAGGCTCGACACAATGAGCAGTTCTTC. Encoded protein: CASSAQARHNEQFF.

The CDR3 loop is CASSDVTGGGYNEQFF. In DNA form, the CDR3 reads TGTGCCAGCAGTGACGTCACCGGCGGGGGCTACAATGAGCAGTTCTTC. The chain links TRBV27 to TRBJ2-1; TRBD2 matches 7 bases. The germline V gene encodes CDR1 MNHEY and CDR2 SMNVEV (reference sequence). The junction had 10 bases not matched to a gene; V was cut back by 5 bases and J by 3 bases. The length of the CDR3 is 16 residues.

The chain carries TRBV11-3 and TRBJ2-1, with D possibly matching TRBD1 (5 bases). Germline values: CDR1 SGHNT, CDR2 YENEEA. V lost 8 bases, J lost 4 bases, and 12 bases lay in between. The CDR3 is 13 amino acids. The CDR3 is CASARQGYNEQFF. In DNA form, the CDR3 reads TGTGCCAGCGCCCGGCAGGGTTACAATGAGCAGTTCTTC.

As concerns this clone: At the DNA level, this CDR3 is encoded by other sequences in the same sample as well. This rearrangement joins TRBV6-1 to TRBJ1-2, with 10 bases lining up with TRBD1. V shed 6 bases, J shed 7 bases, and the junction held 5 bases outside the gene matches. The length of the CDR3 is 13 residues. CDR1 and CDR2 (germline): MNHNS, SASEGT. The CDR3 nucleotides are TGTGCCAGCAGCGACAGGGACAGGGGTGGCTACACCTTC. Translation: CASSDRDRGGYTF.

V gene TRBV5-5 combines with J gene TRBJ2-7; 7 nucleotides line up with TRBD1. Germline assignment: CDR1 SGHKS and CDR2 YYEKEE (reference sequence). The CDR3 covers 15 residues. The junction had 8 bases not matched to a gene; V was cut back by 3 bases and J by 2 bases. As DNA, the CDR3 is TGTGCCAGCAGCTCTTGGGACAGACCGCCCTACGAGCAGTACTTC. Translated, it gives CASSSWDRPPYEQYF.

The genes are TRBV5-4 and TRBJ1-4; D unresolved. Between the trimmed V and J ends, which lost 0 bases and 3 bases, there was a span of 12 bases. Germline CDR1 is SGHNT and CDR2 is YYREEE (reference sequence). The CDR3 runs to 16 residues. The CDR3 DNA follows: TGTGCCAGCAGCTTGGGTAGAGGGTTCGCTAATGAAAAACTGTTTTTT. This encodes CASSLGRGFANEKLFF.

V and J are TRBV10-3 and TRBJ1-2; D call uncertain. From germline, CDR1 is ENHRY and CDR2 SYGVKD. Trimming left V 2 bases short and J 1 base short, with 14 bases between. CDR3 length: 16 amino acids. The CDR3 sequence is CAISEEWADNNYGYTF. In DNA, the CDR3 is TGTGCCATCAGTGAGGAGTGGGCAGATAATAACTATGGCTACACCTTC.

This clone showed up just a few times. This chain uses TRBV9 with TRBJ1-1; the D gene is possibly TRBD1 (5 bases). The CDR3 has 12 residues. V lost 4 bases and J 5 bases, leaving 9 bases between the germline ends. The germline V gene encodes CDR1 SGDLS and CDR2 YYNGEE. CDR3 in amino acids: CASSRGDTEAFF. The CDR3 region has the DNA TGTGCCAGCAGCCGGGGGGATACTGAAGCTTTCTTT.

The chain couples TRBV19 to TRBJ2-1; TRBD2 aligns across 7 bases. V lost 2 bases and J lost 0; bases outside the gene matches: 1. This CDR3 region has 15 residues. Germline V lookup: CDR1 LNHDA, CDR2 SQIVND (reference sequence). DNA of the CDR3: TGTGCCAGTAGTATAACGGGAGGCTCCTACAATGAGCAGTTCTTC. The encoded protein is CASSITGGSYNEQFF.

This chain joins TRBV2 and TRBJ1-2; TRBD1 might be the D (6 bases). V was clipped by 3 bases and J by 0 bases, with 11 bases between them. The CDR3 sequence is 15 residues long. Germline V gene lookup returns CDR1 SNHLY and CDR2 FYNNEI. CDR3 amino acids: CASSEKAGANYGYTF. CDR3 DNA: TGTGCCAGCAGTGAGAAGGCAGGGGCTAACTATGGCTACACCTTC.

This clone was found a few times. This chain links TRBV18 with TRBJ1-5; D gene ambiguous. The germline CDR1 and CDR2 sequences are KGHSH and LQKENI. V lost 1 base and J lost 5, with 6 bases in between. The CDR3 contains 13 residues. Here the CDR3 DNA reads TGTGCCAGCTCACCACACTCAGATCAGCCCCAGCATTTT. Translating it yields CASSPHSDQPQHF.

The genes are TRBV2 and TRBJ1-1; D possibly corresponds to TRBD1 (5 bases). V was clipped by 5 bases and J by 1 base, with 11 bases between them. Germline V gene data show CDR1 as SNHLY and CDR2 as FYNNEI. The CDR3 is 14 amino acids. The CDR3 sequence: CASSYGGTNTEAFF. The DNA for the CDR3 is TGTGCCAGCAGTTATGGTGGGACGAACACTGAAGCTTTCTTT. Using reference TRBV2 and TRBJ1-1 for the parts outside the CDR3, the full variable domain is EPEVTQTPSHQVTQMGQEVILRCVPISNHLYFYWYRQILGQKVEFLVSFYNNEISEKSEIFDDQFSVERPDGSNFTLKIRSTKLEDSAMYFCASSYGGTNTEAFFGQGTRLTVV.

CDR3 in amino acids: CASSVVPGQEANEQFF. CDR3 in DNA: TGTGCCAGCAGCGTAGTCCCGGGACAGGAGGCGAATGAGCAGTTCTTC. V and J are TRBV9 and TRBJ2-1; 8 bases agree with TRBD1. The V and J ends lost 0 bases and 7 bases, in that order; junction bases with no gene match: 9. The CDR3 consists of 16 residues. Germline lookup yields CDR1 SGDLS and CDR2 YYNGEE.

V usage is TRBV7-6 and J usage is TRBJ2-3; 11 bases align to TRBD2. This CDR3 region has 16 residues. Trimming cost V 5 bases and J 0 bases; bases outside gene matches: 4. CDR1 and CDR2 from the germline V gene are SGHVS and FNYEAQ. The CDR3 region has the DNA TGTGCCAGCAGCCCCCTAGCGGGGGGCAGCACAGATACGCAGTATTTT. Residues: CASSPLAGGSTDTQYF.

The chain is built from TRBV19 and TRBJ1-1, with TRBD1 as a possible D gene (5 bases). This CDR3 spans 15 amino acids. V was cut by 1 base and J by 11 bases, with 20 bases left in between. Germline CDR1 LNHDA, CDR2 SQIVND (reference sequence). The CDR3, as DNA: TGTGCCAGTAGTATAGGGACACGGCAGGCGATGCGGGCTTTCTTT. It encodes CASSIGTRQAMRAFF.

In its sample, this clone was seen once. The genes are TRBV7-8 and TRBJ2-7, with a possible D match to TRBD2 (6 bases). Looked up from germline, CDR1 is SGHVS and CDR2 is FQNEAQ. Deletions cut 1 base from V and 7 bases from J, with 14 bases between. The CDR3 sequence is 14 residues long. DNA for the CDR3: TGTGCCAGCAGCTTAGAACGACATGCGGGGGAGCAGTACTTC. Translating it yields CASSLERHAGEQYF.

The CDR3 loop reads CASSLLAEAFF. For the CDR3, the DNA is TGTGCCAGTAGTCTATTGGCTGAAGCTTTCTTT. This chain joins TRBV19 and TRBJ1-1; the D is unclear. V lost 5 bases and J 6 bases, leaving 7 bases between the germline ends. Germline V gene sequence: CDR1 LNHDA, CDR2 SQIVND (reference sequence). CDR3 length: 11 residues.

J is TRBJ1-2 and V is TRBV25-1; D is uncertain. V was cut by 6 bases and J by 5 bases, with 13 bases left in between. There are 13 residues in the CDR3. Germline V gene data show CDR1 as MGHDK and CDR2 as SYGVNS. This chain's CDR3 is CASSSPGRYGYTF. CDR3 nucleotides: TGTGCCAGCAGCTCTCCGGGCCGGTATGGCTACACCTTC.

The V gene is TRBV10-3, the J gene TRBJ1-2; the D gene is possibly TRBD1 (5 bases). Germline assignment: CDR1 ENHRY and CDR2 SYGVKD. The CDR3 runs to 14 residues. V was trimmed by 7 bases and J by 2 bases, leaving 14 bases between them. In DNA form, the CDR3 reads TGTGCCATCACCAGGGACGGGGGGAACTATGGCTACACCTTC. This codes for CAITRDGGNYGYTF.

The chain links TRBV2 to TRBJ1-2, with TRBD1 as a possible D gene (5 bases). The V gene lost 6 bases and the J gene lost 5 bases, with 16 bases spanning the gap. CDR3 length: 14 residues. Germline CDR1 reads SNHLY; CDR2 reads FYNNEI. The DNA for the CDR3 is TGTGCCAGCAGCCTTAGTGGGGAGGGGTATGGCTACACCTTC. Its protein product is CASSLSGEGYGYTF. Looking up the rest from reference TRBV2 and TRBJ1-2 gives the full variable domain: EPEVTQTPSHQVTQMGQEVILRCVPISNHLYFYWYRQILGQKVEFLVSFYNNEISEKSEIFDDQFSVERPDGSNFTLKIRSTKLEDSAMYFCASSLSGEGYGYTFGSGTRLTVV.